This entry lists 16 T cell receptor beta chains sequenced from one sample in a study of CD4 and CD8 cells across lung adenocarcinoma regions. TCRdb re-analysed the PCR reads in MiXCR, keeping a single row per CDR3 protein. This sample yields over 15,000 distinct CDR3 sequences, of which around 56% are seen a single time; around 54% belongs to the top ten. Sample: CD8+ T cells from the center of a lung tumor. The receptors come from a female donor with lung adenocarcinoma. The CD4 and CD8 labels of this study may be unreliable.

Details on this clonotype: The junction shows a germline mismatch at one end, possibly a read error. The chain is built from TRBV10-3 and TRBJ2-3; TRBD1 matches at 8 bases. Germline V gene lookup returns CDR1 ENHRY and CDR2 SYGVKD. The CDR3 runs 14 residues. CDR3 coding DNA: TGCGGCATCAGGGGGCGGTGCGCCAAAGATACGCAGTATTTC. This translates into CGIRGRCAKDTQYF.

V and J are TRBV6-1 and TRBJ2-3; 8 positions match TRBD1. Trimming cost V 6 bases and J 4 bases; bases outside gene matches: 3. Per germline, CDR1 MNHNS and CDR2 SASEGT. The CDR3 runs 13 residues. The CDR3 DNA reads TGTGCCAGCAGAAAACAGGGGGCAGATACGCAGTATTTT. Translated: CASRKQGADTQYF.

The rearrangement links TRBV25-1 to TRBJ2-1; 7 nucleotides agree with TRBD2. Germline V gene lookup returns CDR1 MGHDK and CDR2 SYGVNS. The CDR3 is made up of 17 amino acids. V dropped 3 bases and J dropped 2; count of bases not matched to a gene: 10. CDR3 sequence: CASSELKPGGPYNEQFF. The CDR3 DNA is TGTGCCAGCAGTGAGCTAAAACCGGGAGGCCCCTACAATGAGCAGTTCTTC.

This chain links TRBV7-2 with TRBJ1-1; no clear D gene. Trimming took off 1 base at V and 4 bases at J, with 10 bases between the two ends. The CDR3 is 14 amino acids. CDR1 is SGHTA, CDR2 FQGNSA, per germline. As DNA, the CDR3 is TGTGCCAGCAGCTTAGGGATGTGGGGCACTGAAGCTTTCTTT. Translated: CASSLGMWGTEAFF.

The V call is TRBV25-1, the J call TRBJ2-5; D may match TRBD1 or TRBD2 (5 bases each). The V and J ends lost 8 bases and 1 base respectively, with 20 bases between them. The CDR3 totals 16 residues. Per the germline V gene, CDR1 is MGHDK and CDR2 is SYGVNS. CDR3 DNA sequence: TGTGCCAGCCAGCCGGGATGGAGTAGGGGCCAAGAGACCCAGTACTTC. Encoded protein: CASQPGWSRGQETQYF. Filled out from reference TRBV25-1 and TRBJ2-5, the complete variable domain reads EADIYQTPRYLVIGTGKKITLECSQTMGHDKMYWYQQDPGMELHLIHYSYGVNSTEKGDLSSESTVSRIRTEHFPLTLESARPSHTSQYLCASQPGWSRGQETQYFGPGTRLLVL.

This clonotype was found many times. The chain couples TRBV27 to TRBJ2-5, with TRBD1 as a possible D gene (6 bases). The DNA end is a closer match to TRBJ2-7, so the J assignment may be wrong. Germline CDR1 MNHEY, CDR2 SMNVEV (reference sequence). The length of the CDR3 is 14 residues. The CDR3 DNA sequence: TGTGCCAGCAGTTTTGGTAGGGGGTACTACGAGCAGTACTTC. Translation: CASSFGRGYYEQYF.

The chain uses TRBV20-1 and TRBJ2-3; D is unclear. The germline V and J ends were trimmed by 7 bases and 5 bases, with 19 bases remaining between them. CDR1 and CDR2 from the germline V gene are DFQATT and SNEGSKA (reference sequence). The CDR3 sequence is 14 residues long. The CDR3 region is CSVPGRRPKDTQYF. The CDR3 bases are TGCAGTGTCCCTGGGCGACGGCCCAAAGATACGCAGTATTTT.

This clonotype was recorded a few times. The CDR3 loop reads CASSYVGDEQYF. For the CDR3, the DNA is TGTGCCAGCAGTTACGTCGGCGACGAGCAGTACTTC. V and J are TRBV6-6 and TRBJ2-5; D not resolved. The J call may be faulty, since TRBJ2-7 better matches the DNA end. The CDR3 totals 12 residues. Germline V gene sequence: CDR1 MNHNY, CDR2 SVGAGI (reference sequence).

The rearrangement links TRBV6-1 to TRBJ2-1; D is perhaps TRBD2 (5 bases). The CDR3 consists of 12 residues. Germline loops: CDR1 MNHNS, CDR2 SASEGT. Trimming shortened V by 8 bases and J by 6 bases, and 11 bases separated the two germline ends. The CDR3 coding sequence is TGTGCCAGCGCGGGCGACGGCAATGAGCAGTTCTTC. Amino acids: CASAGDGNEQFF.

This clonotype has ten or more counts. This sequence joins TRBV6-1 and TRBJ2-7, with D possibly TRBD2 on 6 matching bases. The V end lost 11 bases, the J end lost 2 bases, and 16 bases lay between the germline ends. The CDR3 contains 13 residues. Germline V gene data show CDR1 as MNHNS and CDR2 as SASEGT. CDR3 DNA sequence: TGTGCCGCGCTGGGCTCGGGGGCCTACGAGCAGTACTTC. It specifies CAALGSGAYEQYF.

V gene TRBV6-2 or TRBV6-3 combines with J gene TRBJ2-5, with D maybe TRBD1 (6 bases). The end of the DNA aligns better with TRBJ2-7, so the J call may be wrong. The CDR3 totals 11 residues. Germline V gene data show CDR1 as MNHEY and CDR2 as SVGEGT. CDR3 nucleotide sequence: TGTGCCAGCCAGGACAGAAGCGAGCAGTACTTC. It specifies CASQDRSEQYF.

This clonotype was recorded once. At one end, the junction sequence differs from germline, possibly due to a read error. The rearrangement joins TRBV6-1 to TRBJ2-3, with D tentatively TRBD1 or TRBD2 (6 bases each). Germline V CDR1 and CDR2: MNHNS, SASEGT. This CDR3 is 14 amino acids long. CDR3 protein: CASRGLLYTDMQYF. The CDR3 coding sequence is TGTGCCAGCCGGGGGCTGCTATACACAGATATGCAGTATTTT.

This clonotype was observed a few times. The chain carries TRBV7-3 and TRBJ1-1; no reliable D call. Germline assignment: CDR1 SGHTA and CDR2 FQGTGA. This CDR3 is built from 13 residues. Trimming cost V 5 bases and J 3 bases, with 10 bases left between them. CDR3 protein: CASSPSRDTEAFF. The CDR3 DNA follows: TGTGCCAGCAGCCCAAGCCGTGACACTGAAGCTTTCTTT.

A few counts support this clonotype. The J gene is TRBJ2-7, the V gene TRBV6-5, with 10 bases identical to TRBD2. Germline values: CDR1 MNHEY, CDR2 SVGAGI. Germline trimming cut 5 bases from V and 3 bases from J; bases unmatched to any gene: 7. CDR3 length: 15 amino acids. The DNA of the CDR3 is TGTGCCAGCAGTCACCAGACTAGCGGGTACTACGAGCAGTACTTC. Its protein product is CASSHQTSGYYEQYF.

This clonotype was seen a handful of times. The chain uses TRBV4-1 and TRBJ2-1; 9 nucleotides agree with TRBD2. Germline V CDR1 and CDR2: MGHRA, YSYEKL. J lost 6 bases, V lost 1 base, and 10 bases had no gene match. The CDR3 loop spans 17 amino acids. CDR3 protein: CASSQGSAAGGPNEQFF. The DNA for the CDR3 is TGCGCCAGCAGCCAAGGTTCTGCAGCGGGAGGCCCCAATGAGCAGTTCTTC.

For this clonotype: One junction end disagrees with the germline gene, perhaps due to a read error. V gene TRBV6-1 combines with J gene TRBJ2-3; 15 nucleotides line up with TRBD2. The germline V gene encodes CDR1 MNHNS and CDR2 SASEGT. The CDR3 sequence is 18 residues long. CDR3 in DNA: TGTGCCAGCAGGCGCGGACTAGCGGGGGGGCGTCGCACAGATACGCAGTATTTC. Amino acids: CASRRGLAGGRRTDTQYF.